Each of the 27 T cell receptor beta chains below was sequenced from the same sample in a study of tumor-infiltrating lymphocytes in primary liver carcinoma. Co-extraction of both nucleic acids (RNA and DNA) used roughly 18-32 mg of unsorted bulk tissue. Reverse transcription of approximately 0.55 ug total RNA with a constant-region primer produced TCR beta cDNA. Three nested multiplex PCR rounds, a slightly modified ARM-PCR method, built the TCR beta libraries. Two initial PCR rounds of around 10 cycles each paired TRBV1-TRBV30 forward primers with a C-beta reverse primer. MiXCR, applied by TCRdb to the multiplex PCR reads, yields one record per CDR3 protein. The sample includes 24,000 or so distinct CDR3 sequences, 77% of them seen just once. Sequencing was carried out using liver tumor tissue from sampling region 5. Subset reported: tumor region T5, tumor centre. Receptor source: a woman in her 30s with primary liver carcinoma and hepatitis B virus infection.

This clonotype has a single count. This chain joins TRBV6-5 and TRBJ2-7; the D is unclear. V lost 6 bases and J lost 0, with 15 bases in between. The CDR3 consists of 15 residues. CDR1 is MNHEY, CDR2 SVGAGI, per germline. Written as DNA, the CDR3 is TGTGCCAGCAGCTACAAGGGCAGCAGCTCCTACGAGCAGTACGTC. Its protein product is CASSYKGSSSYEQYV.

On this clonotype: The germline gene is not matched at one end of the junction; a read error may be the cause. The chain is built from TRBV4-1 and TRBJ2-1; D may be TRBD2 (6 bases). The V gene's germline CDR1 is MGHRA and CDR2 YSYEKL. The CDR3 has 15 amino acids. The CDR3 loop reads CVGSQDGLARDEQIF. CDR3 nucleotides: TGCGTCGGCAGCCAAGATGGTCTAGCGAGGGATGAGCAGATCTTC.

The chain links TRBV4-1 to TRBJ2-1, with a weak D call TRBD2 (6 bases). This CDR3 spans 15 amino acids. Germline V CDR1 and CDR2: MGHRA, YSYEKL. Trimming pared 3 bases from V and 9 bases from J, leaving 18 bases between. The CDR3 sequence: CASSHDGLAKGEQFF. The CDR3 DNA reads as TGCGCCAGCAGCCACGATGGTCTAGCGAAGGGTGAGCAGTTCTTC.

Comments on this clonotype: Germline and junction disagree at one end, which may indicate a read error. The CDR3 DNA reads TGTACCAGCAGGGATACAGGGGGGCTTTGGACCCAGTACTTC. Translated: CTSRDTGGLWTQYF. The J gene is TRBJ2-5, the V gene TRBV7-9; 8 positions match TRBD1. Germline V CDR1 and CDR2: SEHNR, FQNEAQ (reference sequence). This CDR3 comprises 14 residues. The complete variable domain, with remaining parts taken from reference TRBV7-9 and TRBJ2-5, reads DTGVSQNPRHKITKRGQNVTFRCDPISEHNRLYWYRQTLGQGPEFLTYFQNEAQLEKSRLLSDRFSAERPKGSFSTLEIQRTEQGDSAMYLCTSRDTGGLWTQYFGPGTRLLVL.

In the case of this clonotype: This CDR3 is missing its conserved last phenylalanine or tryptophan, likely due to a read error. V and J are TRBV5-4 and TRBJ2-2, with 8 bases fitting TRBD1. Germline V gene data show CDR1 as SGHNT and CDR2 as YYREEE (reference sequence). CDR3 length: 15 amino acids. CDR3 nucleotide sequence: TGTGCCAGCGGCTTGGACAGGGAGAACACCTGGGAGCTGTTTATT. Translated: CASGLDRENTWELFI.

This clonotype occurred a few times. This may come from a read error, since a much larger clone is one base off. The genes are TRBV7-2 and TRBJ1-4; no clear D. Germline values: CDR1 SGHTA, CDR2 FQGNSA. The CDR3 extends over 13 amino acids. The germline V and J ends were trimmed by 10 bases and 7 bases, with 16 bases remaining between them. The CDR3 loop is CAIKSYLGEKLFF. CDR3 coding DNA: TGTGCCATCAAGAGCTATCTGGGTGAAAAACTGTTTTTT.

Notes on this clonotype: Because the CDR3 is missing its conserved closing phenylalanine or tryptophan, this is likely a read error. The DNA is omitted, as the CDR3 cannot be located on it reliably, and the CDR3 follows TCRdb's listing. The CDR3 region is CASSLDLTDTRYC. The chain combines TRBV13 with TRBJ2-3. Germline V gene data show CDR1 as PRHDT and CDR2 as FYEKMQ (reference sequence). Both ends counted, the CDR3 spans 13 residues.

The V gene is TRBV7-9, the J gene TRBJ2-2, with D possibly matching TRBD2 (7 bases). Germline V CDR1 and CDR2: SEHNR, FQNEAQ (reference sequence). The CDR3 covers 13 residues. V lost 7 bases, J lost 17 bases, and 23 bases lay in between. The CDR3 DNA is TGTGCCAGCACCGGGGGCGGTACCGGGGGGCTATTTTTT. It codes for CASTGGGTGGLFF.

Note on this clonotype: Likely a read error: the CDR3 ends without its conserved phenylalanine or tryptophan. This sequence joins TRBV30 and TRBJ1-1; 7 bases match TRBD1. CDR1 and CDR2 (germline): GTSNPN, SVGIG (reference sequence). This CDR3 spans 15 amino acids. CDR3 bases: TGTACCTGGAGACCAAGCGGGACAGCTAATTACGAAGCTTTCGTT. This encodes CTWRPSGTANYEAFV.

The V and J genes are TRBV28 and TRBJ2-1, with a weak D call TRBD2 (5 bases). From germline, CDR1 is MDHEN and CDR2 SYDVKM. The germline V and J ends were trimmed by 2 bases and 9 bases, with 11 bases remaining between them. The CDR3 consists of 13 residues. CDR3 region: CASSLAGGVEQFF. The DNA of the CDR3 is TGTGCCAGCAGTTTAGCAGGAGGAGTTGAGCAGTTCTTC.

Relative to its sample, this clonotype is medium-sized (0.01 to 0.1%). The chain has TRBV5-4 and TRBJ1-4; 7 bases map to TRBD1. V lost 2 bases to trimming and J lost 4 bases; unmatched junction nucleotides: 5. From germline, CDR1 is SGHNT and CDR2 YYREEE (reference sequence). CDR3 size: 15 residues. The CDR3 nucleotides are TGTGCCAGCAGCTTCAACAGGGGACTTAATGAAAAACTGTTTTTT. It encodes CASSFNRGLNEKLFF.

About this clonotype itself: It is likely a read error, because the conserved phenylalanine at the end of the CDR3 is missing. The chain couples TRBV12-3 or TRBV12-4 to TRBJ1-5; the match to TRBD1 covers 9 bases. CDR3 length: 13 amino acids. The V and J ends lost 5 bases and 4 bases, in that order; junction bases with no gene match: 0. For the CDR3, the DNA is TGTGCCAGCAGTGGGACAGGGAATCAGCCCCAGCATTCT. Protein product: CASSGTGNQPQHS.

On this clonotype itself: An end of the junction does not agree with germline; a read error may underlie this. CDR3 nucleotide sequence: TGCGCCAGCAGCTTAGATGGGACTAGCGGGATGTGGAAGTTCTTC. Translation: CASSLDGTSGMWKFF. The rearrangement links TRBV7-6 to TRBJ2-1; 13 bases map to TRBD2. This CDR3 is built from 15 residues. Germline loops: CDR1 SGHVS, CDR2 FNYEAQ.

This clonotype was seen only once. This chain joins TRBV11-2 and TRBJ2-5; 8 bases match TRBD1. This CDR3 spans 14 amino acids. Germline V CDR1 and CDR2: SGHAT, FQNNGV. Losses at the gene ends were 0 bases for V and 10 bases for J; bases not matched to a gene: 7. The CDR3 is CASSLEGQAGGQYF. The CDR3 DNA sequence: TGTGCCAGCAGCTTAGAGGGACAGGCCGGCGGCCAGTACTTC.

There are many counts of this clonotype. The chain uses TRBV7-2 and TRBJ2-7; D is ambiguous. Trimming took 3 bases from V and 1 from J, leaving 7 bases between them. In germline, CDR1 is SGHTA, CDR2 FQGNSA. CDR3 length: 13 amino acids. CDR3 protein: CASSLASSYEQYF. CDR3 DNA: TGTGCCAGCAGCTTGGCTAGTTCCTACGAGCAGTACTTC.

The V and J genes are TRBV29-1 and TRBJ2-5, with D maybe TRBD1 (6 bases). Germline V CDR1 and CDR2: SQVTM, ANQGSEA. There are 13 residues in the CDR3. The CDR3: CRVSRTAQETQYF. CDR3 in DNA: TGCAGGGTGTCCCGGACAGCCCAAGAGACCCAGTACTTC.

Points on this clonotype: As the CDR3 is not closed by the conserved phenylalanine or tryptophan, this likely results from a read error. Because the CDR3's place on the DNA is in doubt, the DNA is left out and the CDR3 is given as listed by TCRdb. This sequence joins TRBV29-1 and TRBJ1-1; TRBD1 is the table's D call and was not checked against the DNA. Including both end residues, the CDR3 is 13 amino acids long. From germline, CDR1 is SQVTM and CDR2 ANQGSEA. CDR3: CSVVRERDTEAFC.

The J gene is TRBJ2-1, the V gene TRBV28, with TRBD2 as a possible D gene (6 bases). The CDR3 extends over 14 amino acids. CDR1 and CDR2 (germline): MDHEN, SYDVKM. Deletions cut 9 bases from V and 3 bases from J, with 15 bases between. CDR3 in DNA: TGTGCCAGGGGGGAGGTGAGCTTCTACAATGAGCAGTTCTTC. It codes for CARGEVSFYNEQFF.

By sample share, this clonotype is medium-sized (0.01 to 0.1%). The CDR3 reads CASSKGSYEQYF. DNA of the CDR3: TGTGCCAGCAGCAAAGGGTCCTACGAGCAGTACTTC. The chain links TRBV21-1 to TRBJ2-7. TRBV21-1 is flagged as a pseudogene. The CDR3 has 12 amino acids.

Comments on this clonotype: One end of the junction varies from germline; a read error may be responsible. The CDR3 region has the DNA TGTGCCGGCAGCTCTGGAGCCTCCTACAATGAGCACTTCTTC. Translated: CAGSSGASYNEHFF. The chain recombines TRBV11-2 with TRBJ2-1; the D is unclear. There are 14 residues in the CDR3. From germline, CDR1 is SGHAT and CDR2 FQNNGV. Complete variable domain (other parts from reference TRBV11-2 and TRBJ2-1): EAGVAQSPRYKIIEKRQSVAFWCNPISGHATLYWYQQILGQGPKLLIQFQNNGVVDDSQLPKDRFSAERLKGVDSTLKIQPAKLEDSAVYLCAGSSGASYNEHFFGPGTRLTVL.

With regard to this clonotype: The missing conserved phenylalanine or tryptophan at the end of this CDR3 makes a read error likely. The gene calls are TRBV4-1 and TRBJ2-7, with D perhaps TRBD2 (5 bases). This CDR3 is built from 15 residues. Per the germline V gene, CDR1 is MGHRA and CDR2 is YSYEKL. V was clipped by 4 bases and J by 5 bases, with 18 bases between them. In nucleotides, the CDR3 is TGCGCCAGCAGCCCTGTAGGAGGTGAAGTTGACGAGCAGTACTCA. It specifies CASSPVGGEVDEQYS.

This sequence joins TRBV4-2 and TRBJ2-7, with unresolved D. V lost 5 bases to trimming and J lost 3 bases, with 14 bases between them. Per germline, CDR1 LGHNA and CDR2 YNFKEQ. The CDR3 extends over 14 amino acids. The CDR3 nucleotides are TGTGCCAGCAGCTTAGATCCCTGTGTCTACGAGCAGTACTTC. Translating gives CASSLDPCVYEQYF.

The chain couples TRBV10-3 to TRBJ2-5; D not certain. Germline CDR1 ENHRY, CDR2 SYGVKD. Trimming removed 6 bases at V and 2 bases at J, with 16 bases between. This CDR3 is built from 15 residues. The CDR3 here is CAISVSAPRQETQYF. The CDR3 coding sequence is TGTGCCATCAGCGTGTCGGCTCCCAGACAAGAGACCCAGTACTTC.

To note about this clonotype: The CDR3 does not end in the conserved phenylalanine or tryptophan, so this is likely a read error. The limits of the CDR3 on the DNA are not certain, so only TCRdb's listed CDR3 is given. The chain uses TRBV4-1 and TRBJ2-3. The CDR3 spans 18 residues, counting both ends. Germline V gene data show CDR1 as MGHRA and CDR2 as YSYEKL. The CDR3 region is CASSQVGMVAEDSDTQYC.

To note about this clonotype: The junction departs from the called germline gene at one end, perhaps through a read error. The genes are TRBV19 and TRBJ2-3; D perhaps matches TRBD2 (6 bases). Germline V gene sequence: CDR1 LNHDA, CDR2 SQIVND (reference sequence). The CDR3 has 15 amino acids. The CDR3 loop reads CAGRPLGGKRDTQYF. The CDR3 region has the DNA TGTGCCGGTAGGCCTCTTGGCGGGAAGAGAGATACGCAATATTTT.

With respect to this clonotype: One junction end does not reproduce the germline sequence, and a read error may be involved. The CDR3 nucleotides are TGCGCAAGCATTAATCCGAGGAAAGAGACCCAGTACTTC. It specifies CASINPRKETQYF. The rearrangement uses TRBV4-1 and TRBJ2-5; no clear D. Germline assignment: CDR1 MGHRA and CDR2 YSYEKL. The CDR3 length is 13 residues.

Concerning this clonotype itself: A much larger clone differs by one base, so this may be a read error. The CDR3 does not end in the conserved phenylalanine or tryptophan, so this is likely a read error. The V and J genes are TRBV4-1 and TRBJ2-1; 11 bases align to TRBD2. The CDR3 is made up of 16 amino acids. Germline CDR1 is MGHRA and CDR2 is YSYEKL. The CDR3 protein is CTSSQSGTSGDNEQFL. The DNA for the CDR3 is TGCACCAGCAGCCAATCCGGGACTAGCGGTGACAATGAGCAGTTCTTG.